Listed here are 5 T cell receptor beta chains from one sample, sequenced in a study of T cell changes during pregnancy in multiple sclerosis. Repertoires were generated with immunoSEQ multiplex PCR, while TCRdb's copy carries only in-frame clones and drops some. This sample yields 30,000 to 45,000 clones, of which approximately 92% are seen a single time; over 1% belongs to the top ten. Sequenced input: PBMCs (not recorded whether the cells were cultured). The receptors here all came from a female donor with multiple sclerosis, enrolled in a pregnancy study.

This chain uses TRBV29-1 with TRBJ2-7, with D unclear. Germline CDR1 and CDR2: SQVTM and ANQGSEA. Trimming stripped 2 bases from V and 3 bases from J, with 5 bases between. The CDR3 spans 11 residues. CDR3: CSVENLYEQYF. CDR3 DNA: TGCAGCGTTGAAAACCTCTACGAGCAGTACTTC.

This sequence joins TRBV5-1 and TRBJ2-7; 11 bases align to TRBD1. The CDR3 runs to 14 residues. CDR1 is SGHRS and CDR2 is YFSETQ in the germline V gene. V lost 4 bases, J lost 3 bases, and 3 bases stayed unmatched. Written as DNA, the CDR3 is TGCGCCAGCAGCCTGGGGACAGGGGGCTACGAGCAGTACTTC. The encoded protein is CASSLGTGGYEQYF. Full variable domain (remainder filled in from reference TRBV5-1 and TRBJ2-7): KAGVTQTPRYLIKTRGQQVTLSCSPISGHRSVSWYQQTPGQGLQFLFEYFSETQRNKGNFPGRFSGRQFSNSRSEMNVSTLELGDSALYLCASSLGTGGYEQYFGPGTRLTVT.

The chain has TRBV27 and TRBJ2-1; 13 nucleotides match TRBD2. Trimming removed 5 bases from V and 8 bases from J; junction bases left unmatched: 6. Germline CDR1 is MNHEY and CDR2 is SMNVEV (reference sequence). The CDR3 contains 15 residues. CDR3 loop: CASSPRLAGGYEQFF. For the CDR3, the DNA is TGTGCCAGCAGTCCCCGACTAGCGGGAGGATATGAGCAGTTCTTC.

The V gene is TRBV29-1, the J gene TRBJ2-4, with D tentatively TRBD2 (5 bases). Germline loops: CDR1 SQVTM, CDR2 ANQGSEA. The CDR3 is 15 amino acids. V lost 0 bases and J lost 7, with 16 bases in between. CDR3 in DNA: TGCAGCGTTGAAGAAGACTACCTTACTCCGAACATTCAGTACTTC. Residues: CSVEEDYLTPNIQYF. Drawing the rest from reference TRBV29-1 and TRBJ2-4, the complete variable domain is SAVISQKPSRDICQRGTSLTIQCQVDSQVTMMFWYRQQPGQSLTLIATANQGSEATYESGFVIDKFPISRPNLTFSTLTVSNMSPEDSSIYLCSVEEDYLTPNIQYFGAGTRLSVL.

This clone was detected once. The chain recombines TRBV12-5 with TRBJ1-2; D not resolved. Germline values: CDR1 LGHNT, CDR2 FRNRAP. V lost 4 bases and J lost 4, with 16 bases in between. The CDR3 runs to 15 residues. CDR3 in amino acids: CASGSPQESFYGYTF. The CDR3 DNA sequence: TGTGCTAGTGGTTCACCTCAGGAGTCGTTCTATGGCTACACCTTC. The full variable domain, with the rest looked up from reference TRBV12-5 and TRBJ1-2, is DARVTQTPRHKVTEMGQEVTMRCQPILGHNTVFWYRQTMMQGLELLAYFRNRAPLDDSGMPKDRFSAEMPDATLATLKIQPSEPRDSAVYFCASGSPQESFYGYTFGSGTRLTVV.